This is a list of T cell receptor beta chains from one sample in a study of blood T cell repertoires in COVID-19. Measured with immunoSEQ multiplex PCR; TCRdb has only the in-frame clones, and not every one. The sample has about 380,000 clones; 81% are singletons. The specimen was peripheral blood. These receptors came from a human donor with acute or convalescent COVID-19. The donor label of this sample is uncertain. Each CDR3 is given with its conserved first and last residue. Fields, in order: J gene, clone size, D gene, V gene, CDR3 DNA, CDR3 protein. A D gene is named only where the DNA matches it firmly. Clone size is stated in some rows and not others, as once, few, many or a class when expanded.

j_call: TRBJ1-1; clone_size: -; d_call: -; v_call: TRBV12-3/TRBV12-4; cdr3_nt: TGTGCCAGCAGTTTAGGGCCTTCCACTGAAGCTTTCTTT; cdr3_aa: CASSLGPSTEAFF
j_call: TRBJ2-7; clone_size: -; d_call: -; v_call: TRBV2; cdr3_nt: TGTGCCAGCAGTAAGGAGTCCTACGAGCAGTACTTC; cdr3_aa: CASSKESYEQYF
j_call: TRBJ1-2; clone_size: -; d_call: -; v_call: TRBV15; cdr3_nt: TGTGCCACCAGCAGAGGCAGACAGAGCGCCCCTTATGGCTACACCTTC; cdr3_aa: CATSRGRQSAPYGYTF
j_call: TRBJ1-1; clone_size: -; d_call: -; v_call: TRBV18; cdr3_nt: TGTGCCAGCTCCCCCACTGGTAGGGAGGGCACTGAAGCTTTCTTT; cdr3_aa: CASSPTGREGTEAFF
j_call: TRBJ2-6; clone_size: -; d_call: -; v_call: TRBV10-1; cdr3_nt: TGCGCCGGGCAATATGGGGCCAACGTCCTGACTTTC; cdr3_aa: CAGQYGANVLTF
j_call: TRBJ1-1; clone_size: -; d_call: -; v_call: TRBV5-1; cdr3_nt: TGCGCCAGCAGCCCACAGGCAGATCGGACTGAAGCTTTCTTT; cdr3_aa: CASSPQADRTEAFF
j_call: TRBJ2-1; clone_size: once; d_call: -; v_call: TRBV7-2; cdr3_nt: TGTGCCAGCAGCTTAGTAGGGAGTAGGATGAATGAGCAGTTCTTC; cdr3_aa: CASSLVGSRMNEQFF
j_call: TRBJ1-1; clone_size: -; d_call: -; v_call: TRBV28; cdr3_nt: TGTGCCAGCAGTGCTCAAGAGGGGGGGGCGGTGACTTTCTTT; cdr3_aa: CASSAQEGGAVTFF
j_call: TRBJ2-5; clone_size: -; d_call: -; v_call: TRBV7-6; cdr3_nt: TGTGCCAGCAGCGGAGGGACCGGGGTAGTGGAGACCCAGTACTTC; cdr3_aa: CASSGGTGVVETQYF
j_call: TRBJ2-1; clone_size: -; d_call: TRBD2; v_call: TRBV10-3; cdr3_nt: TGTGCCATCAGTGAAGGACTAGCGGGAGCGCTATACGGGGACAATGAGCAGTTCTTC; cdr3_aa: CAISEGLAGALYGDNEQFF
j_call: TRBJ1-1; clone_size: -; d_call: TRBD1; v_call: TRBV5-1; cdr3_nt: TGCGCCAGCAGCTTGGGTAGTGGGGGGACAGGCGCTGAAGCTTTCTTT; cdr3_aa: CASSLGSGGTGAEAFF
j_call: TRBJ1-2; clone_size: -; d_call: TRBD1; v_call: TRBV18; cdr3_nt: TGTGCCAGCTCACCTAGGACAGGTTCCAGCAATGGCTACACCTTC; cdr3_aa: CASSPRTGSSNGYTF
j_call: TRBJ1-5; clone_size: -; d_call: -; v_call: TRBV6-6; cdr3_nt: TGTGCCAGCAGTTACACCGGGGTCGGGGGTCAGCCCCAGCATTTT; cdr3_aa: CASSYTGVGGQPQHF
j_call: TRBJ2-3; clone_size: -; d_call: -; v_call: TRBV3-1/TRBV3-2; cdr3_nt: TGTGCCAGCAGCCCCTCAGGGGGGCGGGGAGTATCAGATACGCAGTATTTT; cdr3_aa: CASSPSGGRGVSDTQYF
j_call: TRBJ2-7; clone_size: -; d_call: -; v_call: TRBV11-2; cdr3_nt: TGTGCCAGCAGCGCCTCAGGGAACGAGCAGTACTTC; cdr3_aa: CASSASGNEQYF
j_call: TRBJ2-3; clone_size: -; d_call: TRBD1; v_call: TRBV19; cdr3_nt: TGTGCCAGTAGTATGGACAGGGTGGGCACAGATACGCAGTATTTT; cdr3_aa: CASSMDRVGTDTQYF
j_call: TRBJ1-2; clone_size: -; d_call: -; v_call: TRBV27; cdr3_nt: TGTGCCAGCAGTCCCACCAGCGGCTATGGCTACACCTTC; cdr3_aa: CASSPTSGYGYTF
j_call: TRBJ1-4; clone_size: -; d_call: -; v_call: TRBV14; cdr3_nt: TGTGCCAGCAGCCAAGGTAGACGGGGAGGAGAAAAACTGTTTTTT; cdr3_aa: CASSQGRRGGEKLFF
j_call: TRBJ2-2; clone_size: -; d_call: -; v_call: TRBV19; cdr3_nt: TGTGCCAGTAGTACCAAACTTCGCTCTCCTAAAAACACCGGGGAGCTGTTTTTT; cdr3_aa: CASSTKLRSPKNTGELFF
j_call: TRBJ2-1; clone_size: -; d_call: -; v_call: TRBV3-1/TRBV3-2; cdr3_nt: TGTGCCAGCAGCCAAGGGGTTAGCCTATCCTACAATGAGCAGTTCTTC; cdr3_aa: CASSQGVSLSYNEQFF
j_call: TRBJ1-6; clone_size: once; d_call: -; v_call: TRBV28; cdr3_nt: TGTGCCAGCAGTTTAAAGGCGGGAGGGCTTCAGCCCCTCCACTTT; cdr3_aa: CASSLKAGGLQPLHF
j_call: TRBJ1-5; clone_size: -; d_call: -; v_call: TRBV4-1; cdr3_nt: TGCGCCAGCAGCCAAGATTCGTCGTCCTATCAGCCCCAGCATTTT; cdr3_aa: CASSQDSSSYQPQHF
j_call: TRBJ2-2; clone_size: -; d_call: TRBD2; v_call: TRBV6-5; cdr3_nt: TGTGCCGTCGGACTAGCGGGAAGAGGGGAGCTGTTTTTT; cdr3_aa: CAVGLAGRGELFF
j_call: TRBJ2-3; clone_size: -; d_call: TRBD2; v_call: TRBV7-2; cdr3_nt: TGTGCCAGCAGTCCCTATAAGCGGGAGCAGTATTTT; cdr3_aa: CASSPYKREQYF
j_call: TRBJ2-5; clone_size: -; d_call: -; v_call: TRBV7-9; cdr3_nt: TGTGCCAGCAGCTTAGTTGGGGCCCAAGAGACCCAGTACTTC; cdr3_aa: CASSLVGAQETQYF
j_call: TRBJ2-7; clone_size: -; d_call: -; v_call: TRBV7-8; cdr3_nt: TGTGCCAGCAGCTTCGGTCCATCGCCCTCCTACGAGCAGTACTTC; cdr3_aa: CASSFGPSPSYEQYF
j_call: TRBJ1-2; clone_size: few; d_call: -; v_call: TRBV2; cdr3_nt: TGTGCCAGCAGCTCAGGGGTCCTCACTGGTGGCTACACCTTC; cdr3_aa: CASSSGVLTGGYTF
j_call: TRBJ1-6; clone_size: -; d_call: TRBD1; v_call: TRBV6-2/TRBV6-3; cdr3_nt: TGTGCCAGCAGTACGCGACAGGGAGGCCGGAATTCACCCCTCCACTTT; cdr3_aa: CASSTRQGGRNSPLHF
j_call: TRBJ2-1; clone_size: -; d_call: -; v_call: TRBV5-1; cdr3_nt: TGCGCCAGCAGCTTTGACAGGAATGAGCAGTTCTTC; cdr3_aa: CASSFDRNEQFF
j_call: TRBJ1-1; clone_size: -; d_call: -; v_call: TRBV6-5; cdr3_nt: TGTGCCAGCAGGACAGTCCAGAACACTGAAGCTTTCTTT; cdr3_aa: CASRTVQNTEAFF
j_call: TRBJ2-1; clone_size: -; d_call: TRBD2; v_call: TRBV7-9; cdr3_nt: TGTGCCAGCAGCAAGCTAGCGGGAGTGGGCAATGAGCAGTTCTTC; cdr3_aa: CASSKLAGVGNEQFF
j_call: TRBJ2-3; clone_size: -; d_call: TRBD2; v_call: TRBV20-1; cdr3_nt: TGCAGTGCTAGTATTAGCGGGAGGCCATCTAGCACAGATACGCAGTATTTT; cdr3_aa: CSASISGRPSSTDTQYF
j_call: TRBJ2-3; clone_size: once; d_call: TRBD1; v_call: TRBV3-1/TRBV3-2; cdr3_nt: TGTGCCAGCACCATAGACAGGGCGTCAGATACGCAGTATTTT; cdr3_aa: CASTIDRASDTQYF
j_call: TRBJ1-4; clone_size: -; d_call: TRBD1; v_call: TRBV6-5; cdr3_nt: TGTGCCAGCAGTTACTCCAGGGGGAATGAAAAACTGTTTTTT; cdr3_aa: CASSYSRGNEKLFF
j_call: TRBJ1-1; clone_size: -; d_call: -; v_call: TRBV7-9; cdr3_nt: TGTGCCAGCAGCTTAGAACGGGGAGGCACTGAAGCTTTCTTT; cdr3_aa: CASSLERGGTEAFF
j_call: TRBJ2-1; clone_size: -; d_call: TRBD2; v_call: TRBV28; cdr3_nt: TGTGCCAGCAGTCCAGGGAGGGACTTCCTACAATTCGATGAGCAGTTCTTC; cdr3_aa: CASSPGRDFLQFDEQFF
j_call: TRBJ1-1; clone_size: -; d_call: TRBD1; v_call: TRBV28; cdr3_nt: TGTGCCAGCAGTTTAGGGACAGGTTTGCGGGCTTTCTTT; cdr3_aa: CASSLGTGLRAFF
j_call: TRBJ1-6; clone_size: -; d_call: -; v_call: TRBV4-1; cdr3_nt: TGCGCCAGCAGCCAAGATAATCAGGGGTCAGGCTATAATTCACCCCTCCACTTT; cdr3_aa: CASSQDNQGSGYNSPLHF
j_call: TRBJ1-2; clone_size: -; d_call: -; v_call: TRBV3-1/TRBV3-2; cdr3_nt: TGTGCCAGCAGCCAAGGGCGGTATGGCTACACCTTC; cdr3_aa: CASSQGRYGYTF
j_call: TRBJ2-1; clone_size: -; d_call: -; v_call: TRBV19; cdr3_nt: TGTGCCCGTTACGGACAGAGCTCCTACAATGAGCAGTTCTTC; cdr3_aa: CARYGQSSYNEQFF
j_call: TRBJ1-2; clone_size: -; d_call: TRBD1; v_call: TRBV24-1; cdr3_nt: TGTGCCACCAGTGATCCTACAGGGGCCCCCTCTGGCTACACCTTC; cdr3_aa: CATSDPTGAPSGYTF
j_call: TRBJ1-2; clone_size: -; d_call: -; v_call: TRBV30; cdr3_nt: TGTGCCTGGAGTCCTACAGGTACCGGCTACACCTTC; cdr3_aa: CAWSPTGTGYTF
j_call: TRBJ2-2; clone_size: few; d_call: -; v_call: TRBV7-8; cdr3_nt: TGTGCCAGCAGCTTTGGACTCCGCACCGGGGAGCTGTTTTTT; cdr3_aa: CASSFGLRTGELFF
j_call: TRBJ2-7; clone_size: once; d_call: -; v_call: TRBV19; cdr3_nt: TGTGCCAGTAGTGGTCAGGCCCCTCTCCCTTACGAGCAGTACTTC; cdr3_aa: CASSGQAPLPYEQYF
j_call: TRBJ1-6; clone_size: -; d_call: -; v_call: TRBV7-6; cdr3_nt: TGTGCCAGCAGCTTAATTGACGGAGATAATTCACCCCTCCACTTT; cdr3_aa: CASSLIDGDNSPLHF
j_call: TRBJ1-2; clone_size: -; d_call: TRBD1; v_call: TRBV27; cdr3_nt: TGTGCCAGCAGTCCAGGGGGGCAACCTTATGGCTACACCTTC; cdr3_aa: CASSPGGQPYGYTF
j_call: TRBJ2-7; clone_size: -; d_call: TRBD1; v_call: TRBV7-7; cdr3_nt: TGTGCCAGCAGCGAGGACAGGTCCTACGAGCAGTACTTC; cdr3_aa: CASSEDRSYEQYF
j_call: TRBJ2-3; clone_size: -; d_call: -; v_call: TRBV20-1; cdr3_nt: TGCAGTGCTAGTGCCCAGAGCGGAAACACAGATACGCAGTATTTT; cdr3_aa: CSASAQSGNTDTQYF
j_call: TRBJ1-4; clone_size: -; d_call: -; v_call: TRBV7-9; cdr3_nt: TGTGCCAGCAGCCCGACTCTCGCGGGCGAAAAACTGTTTTTT; cdr3_aa: CASSPTLAGEKLFF
j_call: TRBJ1-5; clone_size: few; d_call: -; v_call: TRBV6-1; cdr3_nt: TGTGCCAGCAGTGAGGGGGCGGGCAATCAGCCCCAGCATTTT; cdr3_aa: CASSEGAGNQPQHF
j_call: TRBJ1-5; clone_size: -; d_call: TRBD1; v_call: TRBV5-1; cdr3_nt: TGCGCCAGCACGCTTCGACAGGGAGATCAGCCCCAGCATTTT; cdr3_aa: CASTLRQGDQPQHF
j_call: TRBJ1-3; clone_size: few; d_call: -; v_call: TRBV4-1; cdr3_nt: TGCGCCAGCAGCCAAGTGCAGGTTTCTGGAAACACCATATATTTT; cdr3_aa: CASSQVQVSGNTIYF
j_call: TRBJ1-3; clone_size: -; d_call: -; v_call: TRBV25-1; cdr3_nt: TGTGCCAGCAGCCCACCCTCCGGGGGATCTGGAAACACCATATATTTT; cdr3_aa: CASSPPSGGSGNTIYF
j_call: TRBJ2-3; clone_size: -; d_call: -; v_call: TRBV19; cdr3_nt: TGTGCCAGTAGTATTATTGTCGGCGGACAAACAGATACGCAGTATTTT; cdr3_aa: CASSIIVGGQTDTQYF
j_call: TRBJ1-1; clone_size: -; d_call: -; v_call: TRBV11-2; cdr3_nt: TGTGCCAGCAGCTTAGTCGGGCAGGGGAGAGCTTTCTTT; cdr3_aa: CASSLVGQGRAFF
j_call: TRBJ2-7; clone_size: -; d_call: TRBD1; v_call: TRBV5-8; cdr3_nt: TGTGCCAGCGCTACCAACCGACAGGGGTCCTACGAGCAGTACTTC; cdr3_aa: CASATNRQGSYEQYF
j_call: TRBJ2-3; clone_size: -; d_call: TRBD2; v_call: TRBV7-2; cdr3_nt: TGTGCCAGCAGCTTAGGGCCGGGAGGGCCGGGAGATACGCAGTATTTT; cdr3_aa: CASSLGPGGPGDTQYF